These 10 T cell receptor beta chains came from one sample sequenced in a study of long-term antiretroviral therapy in people with HIV. Version v3.0 of the immunoSEQ assay ran at survey level. Profiling relied on immunoSEQ multiplex PCR, and the TCRdb table lists in-frame clones only, not all of them. The sample yields over 10,000 clones, approximately 77% seen once. Here the sequenced sample was unsorted PBMCs, taken 0.5 years before starting antiretroviral therapy. The receptors originated from a woman aged 40 to 49 with HIV.

This chain connects TRBV7-9 to TRBJ1-2, with D possibly TRBD1 on 6 matching bases. CDR3 length equals 12 residues. V lost 10 bases and J 8 bases, leaving 17 bases between the germline ends. Germline CDR1 SEHNR, CDR2 FQNEAQ (reference sequence). The CDR3 DNA reads TGTGCCACGGGGGGCGTCCTGGGGGGCTACACCTTC. Translated: CATGGVLGGYTF.

CDR3 bases: TGTGCCAGCAGCTTTGCTCTGTTATCTGGGGCCAACGTCCTGACTTTC. It codes for CASSFALLSGANVLTF. J is TRBJ2-6 and V is TRBV13; D is ambiguous. Germline CDR1 PRHDT, CDR2 FYEKMQ (reference sequence). The CDR3 runs 16 residues. Trimming shortened V by 3 bases and J by 1 base, and 10 bases separated the two germline ends. The full variable domain, its missing parts supplied by reference TRBV13 and TRBJ2-6, is AAGVIQSPRHLIKEKRETATLKCYPIPRHDTVYWYQQGPGQDPQFLISFYEKMQSDKGSIPDRFSAQQFSDYHSELNMSSLELGDSALYFCASSFALLSGANVLTFGAGSRLTVL.

The chain carries TRBV5-8 and TRBJ2-7, with 9 positions matching TRBD1. The V and J ends lost 3 bases and 2 bases, in that order; junction bases with no gene match: 3. Germline V gives CDR1 SGHTS, CDR2 YDEGEE. The CDR3 spans 14 residues. DNA for the CDR3: TGTGCCAGCAGCTGGGACAGGGCCGCCTACGAGCAGTACTTC. It yields the protein CASSWDRAAYEQYF. The whole variable domain, remainder taken from reference TRBV5-8 and TRBJ2-7, is EAGVTQSPTHLIKTRGQQATLRCSPISGHTSVYWYQQALGLGLQFLLWYDEGEERNRGNFPPRFSGRQFPNYSSELNVNALELEDSALYLCASSWDRAAYEQYFGPGTRLTVT.

The rearrangement joins TRBV6-1 to TRBJ1-5; D remains unclear. This CDR3 is 14 amino acids long. CDR1 and CDR2 (germline): MNHNS, SASEGT. The V and J ends lost 8 bases and 3 bases respectively, with 14 bases between them. The CDR3 coding sequence is TGTGCCAGCGGCCGTCCGACCCCCAATCAGCCCCAGCATTTT. It is translated as CASGRPTPNQPQHF.

The V call is TRBV30, the J call TRBJ1-1, with D unresolved. CDR3 length: 12 residues. Germline values: CDR1 GTSNPN, CDR2 SVGIG (reference sequence). V gave up 0 bases and J gave up 8 bases, with 10 bases separating them. The DNA of the CDR3 is TGTGCCTGGAGTGTAGTCCCTCCCGAAGCTTTCTTT. Translating gives CAWSVVPPEAFF.

This clone ranks as large (0.1 to 1%). The V gene is TRBV10-1, the J gene TRBJ1-2; D not certain. The CDR3 totals 11 residues. V lost 8 bases to trimming and J lost 8 bases, with 12 bases between them. Germline lookup yields CDR1 WNHNN and CDR2 SYGVQD (reference sequence). This CDR3 is CASGGLTGYTF. In DNA, the CDR3 is TGCGCCAGCGGTGGGCTTACCGGCTACACCTTC.

The genes are TRBV6-5 and TRBJ1-2, with 9 bases identical to TRBD1. Unmatched junction bases numbered 14, after V lost 7 bases and J lost 8 bases. This CDR3 is 15 amino acids long. Germline V CDR1 and CDR2: MNHEY, SVGAGI. This CDR3 reads CASTFGWGTGRGYTF. The DNA for the CDR3 is TGTGCCAGCACCTTCGGATGGGGGACAGGGAGGGGCTACACCTTC.

This clone was seen once. Written as DNA, the CDR3 is TGTGCCAGTAGGGTTGGGAATGAAAAACTGTTTTTT. Translation: CASRVGNEKLFF. This chain links TRBV19 with TRBJ1-4; no reliable D call. V gave up 6 bases and J gave up 5 bases, with 7 bases separating them. This CDR3 is 12 amino acids long. Germline V gives CDR1 LNHDA, CDR2 SQIVND (reference sequence).

V usage is TRBV30 and J usage is TRBJ1-2; weak D call: TRBD1 (5 bases). Trimming removed 3 bases at V and 0 bases at J, with 8 bases between. CDR1 and CDR2 from the germline V gene are GTSNPN and SVGIG (reference sequence). The CDR3 totals 13 residues. CDR3 DNA: TGTGCCTGGAGGGACATCACTAACTATGGCTACACCTTC. Translating gives CAWRDITNYGYTF.

Here the CDR3 reads CSVGGGGLAKNIQYF. The CDR3 region has the DNA TGCAGCGTTGGGGGTGGGGGGCTAGCCAAAAACATTCAGTACTTC. The chain combines TRBV29-1 with TRBJ2-4, with D tentatively TRBD1 or TRBD2 (6 bases each). The CDR3 totals 15 residues. Germline lookup yields CDR1 SQVTM and CDR2 ANQGSEA. The V end was cut by 4 bases, the J end by 0 bases, with 13 bases between. Full variable domain (outside the CDR3, taken from reference TRBV29-1 and TRBJ2-4): SAVISQKPSRDICQRGTSLTIQCQVDSQVTMMFWYRQQPGQSLTLIATANQGSEATYESGFVIDKFPISRPNLTFSTLTVSNMSPEDSSIYLCSVGGGGLAKNIQYFGAGTRLSVL.